This T cell receptor (beta chain) was found in a study of CD8+CD57+ T cells in acquired aplastic anemia. Background on the study: Mean yield of DNA from sorted CD4+ and CD8+ cells was 3.2 ug.

Previously, flow cytometry had revealed CD8+CD57+ cell expansion in the patients chosen for sequencing. Profiling that covered TCR beta VDJ and CDR3 relied on genomic DNA as its template. TCRdb recomputed calls from the reads with MiXCR, one row per CDR3 protein. The sample holds 200,000 to 250,000 distinct CDR3 sequences, about 62% seen once. Study-level findings and limits: The same twenty-nine CD8+ CDR3 sequences occurred in patients and in controls.

Germline values: CDR1 KGHDR, CDR2 SFDVKD. The CDR3 runs 14 residues. The V gene end was trimmed by 4 bases and the J gene end by 5 bases; junction bases not matched to a gene: 4. About this clonotype itself: What it recognizes is unknown.

Sequenced sample: sorted CD4+, CD8+, or CD8+CD57+ T cells (not recorded which) from PBMCs. This clonotype was obtained from a human donor with aplastic anemia. The chain joins TRBV24-1 to TRBJ2-7; 10 bases fit TRBD2. The CDR3 coding sequence is TGTGCCACCAGTGACCCGGGGACTAGCGACGAGCAGTACTTC. Its translation is CATSDPGTSDEQYF.